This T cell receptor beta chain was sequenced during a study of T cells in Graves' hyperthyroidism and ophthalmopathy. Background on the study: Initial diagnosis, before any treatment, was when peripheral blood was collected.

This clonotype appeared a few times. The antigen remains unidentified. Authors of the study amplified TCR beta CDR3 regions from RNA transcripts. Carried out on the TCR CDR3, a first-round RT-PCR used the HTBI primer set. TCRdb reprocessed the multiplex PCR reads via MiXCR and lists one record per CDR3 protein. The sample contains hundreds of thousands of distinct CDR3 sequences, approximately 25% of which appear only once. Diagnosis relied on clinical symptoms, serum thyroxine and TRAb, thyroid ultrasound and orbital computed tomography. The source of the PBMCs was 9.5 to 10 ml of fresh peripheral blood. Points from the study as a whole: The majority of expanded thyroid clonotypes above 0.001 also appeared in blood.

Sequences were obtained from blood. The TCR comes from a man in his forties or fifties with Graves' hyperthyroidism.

CDR3 loop: CASSGGTTYEQYF. CDR3 sequence (DNA): TGTGCCAGCAGTGGGGGGACTACCTACGAGCAGTACTTC. The chain combines TRBV6-2 or TRBV6-3 with TRBJ2-7; TRBD2 matches at 7 bases. Per germline, CDR1 MNHEY and CDR2 SVGEGT. Trimming at V came to 5 bases and at J to 2 bases, leaving 3 bases not matched to a gene. The CDR3 runs to 13 residues.